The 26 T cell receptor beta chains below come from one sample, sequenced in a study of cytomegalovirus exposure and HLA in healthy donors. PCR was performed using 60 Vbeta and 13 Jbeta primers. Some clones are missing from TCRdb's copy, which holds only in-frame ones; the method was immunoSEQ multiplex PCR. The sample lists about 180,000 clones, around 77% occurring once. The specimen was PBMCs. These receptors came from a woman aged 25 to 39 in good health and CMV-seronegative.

The CDR3 loop is CASTLGSGGANTQYF. As DNA, the CDR3 is TGTGCCAGCACCCTTGGTAGCGGGGGGGCAAATACGCAGTATTTT. The chain employs TRBV6-5 and TRBJ2-3, with 11 bases aligning to TRBD2. With 7 bases clipped from V and 7 bases from J, the junction kept 10 bases outside the gene matches. Germline V CDR1 and CDR2: MNHEY, SVGAGI. The CDR3 is 15 amino acids.

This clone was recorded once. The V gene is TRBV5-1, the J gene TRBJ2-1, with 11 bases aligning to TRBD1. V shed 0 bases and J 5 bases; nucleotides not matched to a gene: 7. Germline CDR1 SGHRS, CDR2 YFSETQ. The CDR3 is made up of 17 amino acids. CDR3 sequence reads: CASSLVQDRGRHNEQFF. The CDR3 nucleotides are TGCGCCAGCAGCTTGGTGCAGGACAGGGGGCGGCACAATGAGCAGTTCTTC.

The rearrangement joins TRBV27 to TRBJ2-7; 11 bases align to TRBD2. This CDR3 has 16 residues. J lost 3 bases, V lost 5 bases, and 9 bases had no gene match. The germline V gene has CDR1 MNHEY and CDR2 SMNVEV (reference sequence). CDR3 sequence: CASSKIGTSGGYEQYF. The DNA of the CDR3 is TGTGCCAGCAGTAAGATAGGCACTAGCGGGGGCTACGAGCAGTACTTC.

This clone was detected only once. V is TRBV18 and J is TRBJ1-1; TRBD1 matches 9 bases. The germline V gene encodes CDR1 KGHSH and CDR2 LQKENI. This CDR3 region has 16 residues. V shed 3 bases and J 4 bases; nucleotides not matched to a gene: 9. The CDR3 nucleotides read TGTGCCAGCTCACCCACACAGGGGGCGCTTGGCACTGAAGCTTTCTTT. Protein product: CASSPTQGALGTEAFF.

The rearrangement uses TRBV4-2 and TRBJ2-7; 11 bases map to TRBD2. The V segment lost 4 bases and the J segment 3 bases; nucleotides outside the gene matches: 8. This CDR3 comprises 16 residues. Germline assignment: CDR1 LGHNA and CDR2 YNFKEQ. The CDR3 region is CASSRISGGADYEQYF. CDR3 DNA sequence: TGTGCCAGCAGCCGGATTAGCGGGGGGGCGGACTACGAGCAGTACTTC.

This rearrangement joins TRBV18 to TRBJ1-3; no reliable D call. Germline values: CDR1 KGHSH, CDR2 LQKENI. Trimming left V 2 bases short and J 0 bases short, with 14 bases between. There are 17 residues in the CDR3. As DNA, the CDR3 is TGTGCCAGCTCACCATCAGCGGCACCCCGCTCTGGAAACACCATATATTTT. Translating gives CASSPSAAPRSGNTIYF.

The CDR3 is CADLVRYGYTF. CDR3 in DNA: TGTGCCGACTTAGTTAGATATGGCTACACCTTC. V and J are TRBV14 and TRBJ1-2; D gene uncertain. Germline CDR1 and CDR2: SGHDN and FVKESK. V was clipped by 11 bases and J by 5 bases, with 12 bases between them. CDR3 length: 11 residues.

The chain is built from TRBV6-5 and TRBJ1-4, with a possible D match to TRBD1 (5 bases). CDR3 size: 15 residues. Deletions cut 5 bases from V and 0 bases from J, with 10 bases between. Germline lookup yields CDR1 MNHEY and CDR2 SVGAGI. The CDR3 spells CASSRTGSTNEKLFF. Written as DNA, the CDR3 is TGTGCCAGCAGTCGCACAGGCTCAACTAATGAAAAACTGTTTTTT.

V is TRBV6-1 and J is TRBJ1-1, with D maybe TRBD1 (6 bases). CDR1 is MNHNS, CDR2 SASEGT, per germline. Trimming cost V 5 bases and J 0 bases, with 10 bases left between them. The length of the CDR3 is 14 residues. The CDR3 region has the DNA TGTGCCAGCAGTCCCGGACAGTTGAACACTGAAGCTTTCTTT. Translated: CASSPGQLNTEAFF.

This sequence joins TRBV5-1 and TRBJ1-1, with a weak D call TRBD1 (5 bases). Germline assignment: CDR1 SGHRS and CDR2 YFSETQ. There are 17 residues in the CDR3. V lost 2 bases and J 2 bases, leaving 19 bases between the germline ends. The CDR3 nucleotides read TGCGCCAGCAGCTTTGAGTTCGCTGGGGGGGAAAACACTGAAGCTTTCTTT. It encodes CASSFEFAGGENTEAFF.

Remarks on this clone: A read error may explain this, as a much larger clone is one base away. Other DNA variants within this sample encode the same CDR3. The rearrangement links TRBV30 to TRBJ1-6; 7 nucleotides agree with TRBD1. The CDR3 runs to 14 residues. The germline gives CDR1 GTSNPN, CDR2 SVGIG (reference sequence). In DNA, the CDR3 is TGTGCCTATCCCACCGGGACAGAGAATTCCCCCCTCCACTTT. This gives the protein CAYPTGTENSPLHF.

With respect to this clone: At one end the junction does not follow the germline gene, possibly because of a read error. The CDR3 DNA follows: TGTGCCAGCAGCTACCTAGCGGGTTTCGAGAAGTACTTC. It yields the protein CASSYLAGFEKYF. This chain joins TRBV7-3 and TRBJ2-7; 8 bases match TRBD2. The CDR3 sequence is 13 residues long. Germline assignment: CDR1 SGHTA and CDR2 FQGTGA.

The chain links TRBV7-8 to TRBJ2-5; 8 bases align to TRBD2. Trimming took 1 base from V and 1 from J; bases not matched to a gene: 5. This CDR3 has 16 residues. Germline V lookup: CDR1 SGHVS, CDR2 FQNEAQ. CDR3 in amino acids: CASSLEGSGAQETQYF. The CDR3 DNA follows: TGTGCCAGCAGCTTAGAAGGTAGCGGGGCCCAAGAGACCCAGTACTTC. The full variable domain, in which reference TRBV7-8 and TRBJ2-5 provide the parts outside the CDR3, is GAGVSQSPRYKVAKRGQDVALRCDPISGHVSLFWYQQALGQGPEFLTYFQNEAQLDKSGLPSDRFFAERPEGSVSTLKIQRTQQEDSAVYLCASSLEGSGAQETQYFGPGTRLLVL.

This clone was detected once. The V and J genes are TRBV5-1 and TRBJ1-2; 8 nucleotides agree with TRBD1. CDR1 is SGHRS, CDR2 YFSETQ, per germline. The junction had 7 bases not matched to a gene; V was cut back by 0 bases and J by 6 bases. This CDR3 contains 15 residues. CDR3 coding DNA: TGCGCCAGCAGCTTGGGGACAGGGTTAATTGATGGCTACACCTTC. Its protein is CASSLGTGLIDGYTF. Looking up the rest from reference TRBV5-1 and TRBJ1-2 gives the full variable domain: KAGVTQTPRYLIKTRGQQVTLSCSPISGHRSVSWYQQTPGQGLQFLFEYFSETQRNKGNFPGRFSGRQFSNSRSEMNVSTLELGDSALYLCASSLGTGLIDGYTFGSGTRLTVV.

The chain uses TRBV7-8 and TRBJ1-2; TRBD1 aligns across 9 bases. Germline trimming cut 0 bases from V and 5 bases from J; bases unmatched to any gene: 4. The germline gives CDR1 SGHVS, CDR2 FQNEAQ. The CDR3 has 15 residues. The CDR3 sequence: CASSLAYGQGYGYTF. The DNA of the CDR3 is TGTGCCAGCAGCTTAGCCTATGGACAGGGGTATGGCTACACCTTC.

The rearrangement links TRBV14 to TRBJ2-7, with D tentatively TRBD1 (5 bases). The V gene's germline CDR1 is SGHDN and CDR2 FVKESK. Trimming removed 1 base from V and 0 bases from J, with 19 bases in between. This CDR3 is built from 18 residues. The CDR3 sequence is CASSQVRTNFRGSYEQYF. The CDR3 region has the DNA TGTGCCAGCAGCCAAGTTCGAACGAACTTTAGGGGCTCCTACGAGCAGTACTTC.

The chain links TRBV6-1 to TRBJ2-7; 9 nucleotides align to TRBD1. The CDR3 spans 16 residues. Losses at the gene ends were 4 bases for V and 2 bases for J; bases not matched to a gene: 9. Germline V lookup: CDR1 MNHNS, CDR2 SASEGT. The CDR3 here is CASSASGGQGAYEQYF. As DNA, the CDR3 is TGTGCCAGCAGTGCCTCTGGGGGACAGGGAGCCTACGAGCAGTACTTC.

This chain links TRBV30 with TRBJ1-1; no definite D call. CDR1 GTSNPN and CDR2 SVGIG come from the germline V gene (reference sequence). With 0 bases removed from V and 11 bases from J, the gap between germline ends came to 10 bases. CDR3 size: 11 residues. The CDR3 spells CAWSVVGDAFF. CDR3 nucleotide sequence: TGTGCCTGGAGTGTAGTCGGAGACGCTTTCTTT. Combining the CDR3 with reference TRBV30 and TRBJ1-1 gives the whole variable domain SQTIHQWPATLVQPVGSPLSLECTVEGTSNPNLYWYRQAAGRGLQLLFYSVGIGQISSEVPQNLSASRPQDRQFILSSKKLLLSDSGFYLCAWSVVGDAFFGQGTRLTVV.

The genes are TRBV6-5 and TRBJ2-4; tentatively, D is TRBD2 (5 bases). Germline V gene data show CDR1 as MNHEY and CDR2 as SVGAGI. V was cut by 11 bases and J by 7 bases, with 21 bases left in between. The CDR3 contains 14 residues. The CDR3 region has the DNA TGTGCCTCCAGAGATAGGGATGGCGGGAACATTCAGTACTTC. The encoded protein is CASRDRDGGNIQYF.

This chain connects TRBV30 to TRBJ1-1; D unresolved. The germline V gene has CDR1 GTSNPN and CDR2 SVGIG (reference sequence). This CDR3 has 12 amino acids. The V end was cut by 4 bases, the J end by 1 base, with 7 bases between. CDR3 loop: CAWKRRNTEAFF. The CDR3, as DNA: TGTGCCTGGAAAAGGAGGAACACTGAAGCTTTCTTT.

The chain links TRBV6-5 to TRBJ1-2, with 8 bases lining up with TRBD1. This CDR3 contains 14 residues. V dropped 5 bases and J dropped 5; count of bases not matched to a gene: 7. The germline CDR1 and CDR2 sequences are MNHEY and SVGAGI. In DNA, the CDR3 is TGTGCCAGCAGTCGCGGACAGGGAACATATGGCTACACCTTC. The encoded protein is CASSRGQGTYGYTF.

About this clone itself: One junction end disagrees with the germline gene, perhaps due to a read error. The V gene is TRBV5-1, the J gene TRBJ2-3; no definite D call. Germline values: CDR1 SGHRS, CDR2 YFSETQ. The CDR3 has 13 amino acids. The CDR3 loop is CASSLVPLAESNF. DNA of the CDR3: TGCGCCAGCAGCTTGGTCCCCCTGGCAGAATCAAATTTT.

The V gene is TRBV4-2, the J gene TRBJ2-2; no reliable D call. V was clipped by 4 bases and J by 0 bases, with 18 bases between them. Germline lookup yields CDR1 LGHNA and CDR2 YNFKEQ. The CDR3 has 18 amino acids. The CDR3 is CASSPNDWSRPNTGELFF. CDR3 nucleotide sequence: TGTGCCAGCAGCCCTAACGATTGGAGTCGTCCGAACACCGGGGAGCTGTTTTTT.

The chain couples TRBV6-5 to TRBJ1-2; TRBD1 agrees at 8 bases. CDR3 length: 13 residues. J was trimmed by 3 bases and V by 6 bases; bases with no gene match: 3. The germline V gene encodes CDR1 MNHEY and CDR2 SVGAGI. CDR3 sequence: CASSLQGDYGYTF. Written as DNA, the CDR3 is TGTGCCAGCAGCCTACAGGGGGACTATGGCTACACCTTC.

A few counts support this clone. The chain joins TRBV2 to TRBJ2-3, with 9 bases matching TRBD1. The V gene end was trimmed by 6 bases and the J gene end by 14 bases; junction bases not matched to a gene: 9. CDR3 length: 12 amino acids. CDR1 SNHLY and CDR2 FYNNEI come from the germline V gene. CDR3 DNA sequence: TGTGCCAGCAGCGACCGGGACAGGGTATGGTATTTT. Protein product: CASSDRDRVWYF.

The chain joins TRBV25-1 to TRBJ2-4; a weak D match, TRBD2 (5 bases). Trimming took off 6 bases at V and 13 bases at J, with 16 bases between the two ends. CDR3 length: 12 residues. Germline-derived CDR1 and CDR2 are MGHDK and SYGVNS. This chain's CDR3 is CASSRDQRAQYF. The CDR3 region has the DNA TGTGCCAGCAGCCGGGATCAGAGGGCCCAGTACTTC.